This T cell receptor (beta chain) was obtained from a study of tumor-infiltrating lymphocytes in primary liver carcinoma (dated by TCRdb to about 2017). Study-level background: Between late 2015 and March 2016, 4 to 6 patients in China with histopathologically diagnosed primary liver carcinoma had surgical resection. Each sample produced about 3.5 to 8 million productive TCRbeta reads, and read depth showed no significant difference between tissue types. Across five regions of each liver tumor, along with adjacent normal tissue and blood, the study brought together TCRbeta repertoire sequencing, expression microarrays and whole-exome sequencing. The five patients, three men and two women aged 30 to 69 years, had hepatocellular carcinoma (four) or combined HCC and intrahepatic cholangiocarcinoma (one). A total of roughly 35 specimens from 5 patients went through TCRbeta repertoire sequencing, namely 25 tumor regions, 5 adjacent noncancerous liver tissues and 5 peripheral blood samples. The five patients had tumors staged T1-T3 N0M0, with maximum diameters ranging from about 4 to 10 cm. Technical replicate repertoires showed high reproducibility, with mean shared-clone rates roughly 0.89 and correlation coefficients above 0.95.

V is pared back by 5 bases and J by 4 bases, with 18 bases lying between the germline termini. Spanning cysteine to phenylalanine, the CDR3 consists of 15 amino acids. The sequence is cut down to CDR3 DNA, 45 bases in frame from base 1. For CDR1 and CDR2, the germline V gene lists MNHNS and SASEGT. Here is what the overall study found, with its caveats: The top 250 clones accounted for a significantly greater share of the repertoire in tumors than in blood (p = 0.039). Repertoire overlap was found to be higher between tumor regions (mean around 35%) than between tumor-adjacent (roughly 17%) or tumor-blood (around 15%) pairs, consistent with antigen-driven expansion. Because sequencing covered only the TCR beta chain and unpaired alpha chains were not captured, true repertoire diversity is likely underestimated. Only a few patients were included in the study, and the authors note that the findings should be validated in a larger study. Bulk unsorted samples precluded comparing CD4+ and CD8+ T cell repertoires.

This clonotype was counted only a few times. Its antigen is currently not known. The record has no base qualities; no much larger clone is one base away. Starting from approximately 500 ng total RNA, TCRbeta-specific cDNA was produced by reverse transcription with a constant-region primer and ProtoScript II reverse transcriptase. Construction of the TCRbeta libraries relied on three nested rounds of multiplex PCR, following a slightly modified ARM-PCR procedure. Each of the first two PCR rounds ran for around 11 cycles using multiplex TRBV1-TRBV30 forward primers together with a Cbeta reverse primer. Sample barcodes and Illumina adapters were added in a final 25-cycle PCR with Deep VentR polymerase. Before sequencing, amplicons of 200-500 bp were gel-purified using a QIAquick gel extraction kit. The TCRbeta amplicons were sequenced with 250-bp paired-end reads on an Illumina HiSeq 2500. Per the source publication's procedure: To recover full CDR3 sequences, reads were quality-trimmed using Trimmomatic v0.33 and paired reads were then merged using FLASH v1.2.11. MiGEC v1.2.1b assigned V, D and J germline segments to the rearranged TCRbeta sequences. Clonotype statistics and Shannon-Wiener diversity indices were computed with VDJtools v1.0.0. Except for diversity analysis, only each sample's 250 most abundant clonotypes were used in subsequent analyses to reduce sampling bias. In TCRdb, the public reads were trimmed at Q25 with fastp and aligned with MiXCR, with productive beta chains retained. CDR3 protein duplicates are merged, each entry listing the most common genes and DNA. The V and J calls follow TCRdb's processing rather than the paper's. For this sample the table gives 180,000 or so distinct CDR3 sequences, of which roughly three fifths were detected only once. Around 68% of the sample belongs to the ten largest clones.

Blood RNA was extracted from unsorted whole blood with TRIzol reagent; germline DNA came from the DNeasy Blood & Tissue kit. At the time of sampling, the patients had chronic HBV infection and had not received any treatment. Around 4 milliliters of peripheral blood were collected into K2EDTA tubes before surgery. The TCR sequence derives from a man aged 35 to 55 with primary liver carcinoma and hepatitis B virus infection. The rearrangement combines TRBV6-1 with TRBJ2-7; tentative D gene TRBD1, with 5 bases matching. Sequencing input: peripheral blood. The CDR3 region reads CASSPGFAPMYEQYF. The bases are TGTGCCAGCAGTCCAGGGTTTGCTCCTATGTACGAGCAGTACTTC.